A single sample gave rise to the 25 T cell receptor beta chains below, sequenced in a study of PD-1 blockade in classical Hodgkin lymphoma. The method was immunoSEQ multiplex PCR; TCRdb's version includes in-frame clones alone and lacks a portion of them. The sample contains around 12,000 clones, 74% of which appear only once. Regarding time point: cycle 4 day 1 (C4D1), after more than 5 weeks of nivolumab. Each patient's relapse followed autologous stem cell transplantation, and brentuximab vedotin exposure varied. Investigators isolated CD4+ T cells from thawed PBMCs through magnetic negative selection. The sequences come from CD4+ T cells from blood, collected before the fourth cycle of nivolumab. The receptors shown here come from a human donor with classical Hodgkin lymphoma.

This clone was observed a few times. The V call is TRBV5-1, the J call TRBJ1-5, with 11 bases matching TRBD1. The CDR3 covers 17 residues. CDR1 and CDR2 (germline): SGHRS, YFSETQ. The ends lost 4 bases at V and 2 bases at J; junction bases unmatched: 8. The CDR3 spells CASSPGTGGVGNQPQHF. CDR3 sequence (DNA): TGCGCCAGCAGCCCCGGGACAGGGGGGGTAGGCAATCAGCCCCAGCATTTT. The variable domain in full, completed from reference TRBV5-1 and TRBJ1-5, reads KAGVTQTPRYLIKTRGQQVTLSCSPISGHRSVSWYQQTPGQGLQFLFEYFSETQRNKGNFPGRFSGRQFSNSRSEMNVSTLELGDSALYLCASSPGTGGVGNQPQHFGDGTRLSIL.

The chain combines TRBV5-1 with TRBJ2-5; unclear D gene. Germline CDR1 reads SGHRS; CDR2 reads YFSETQ. Trimming took 5 bases from V and 2 from J, leaving 16 bases between them. CDR3 length: 15 residues. The CDR3 is CASRWGGSLQETQYF. In nucleotides, the CDR3 is TGCGCCAGCAGATGGGGTGGATCCCTGCAAGAGACCCAGTACTTC.

This clone was detected only once. The chain couples TRBV25-1 to TRBJ2-3; D may be TRBD1 (5 bases). Trimming removed 1 base at V and 2 bases at J, with 10 bases between. CDR1 is MGHDK and CDR2 is SYGVNS in the germline V gene. The CDR3 is made up of 15 amino acids. The CDR3 nucleotides read TGTGCCAGCAGTGAATGGGGCGGCTTCACAGATACGCAGTATTTT. It yields the protein CASSEWGGFTDTQYF.

This chain connects TRBV6-5 to TRBJ2-7; TRBD1 might be the D (5 bases). The CDR3 runs to 12 residues. V shed 11 bases and J shed 0 bases, with 11 bases lying between them. CDR1 MNHEY and CDR2 SVGAGI come from the germline V gene. CDR3: CAGGQASYEQYF. For the CDR3, the DNA is TGTGCCGGCGGACAAGCCTCCTACGAGCAGTACTTC.

This chain connects TRBV29-1 to TRBJ2-7; 7 bases align to TRBD1. This CDR3 is 14 amino acids long. V shed 6 bases, J shed 0 bases, and the junction held 8 bases outside the gene matches. The germline V gene encodes CDR1 SQVTM and CDR2 ANQGSEA. CDR3 coding DNA: TGCAGCGTCGCACAGGGGACAAACTCCTACGAGCAGTACTTC. Protein product: CSVAQGTNSYEQYF.

In this sample, this clone turned up a few times. The chain is built from TRBV27 and TRBJ2-6; either TRBD1 or TRBD2 may supply D (5 bases each). This CDR3 is 16 amino acids long. The germline CDR1 and CDR2 sequences are MNHEY and SMNVEV (reference sequence). V was shortened by 3 bases and J by 4 bases, with 13 bases between the two germline ends. The CDR3 protein is CASSFSVGTGANVLTF. DNA for the CDR3: TGTGCCAGCAGTTTTTCAGTAGGGACCGGGGCCAACGTCCTGACTTTC.

The rearrangement links TRBV5-4 to TRBJ2-4; 7 bases align to TRBD1. CDR3 length equals 16 residues. J gave up 1 base and V 2 bases, and 6 bases lay outside the gene matches. CDR1 is SGHNT and CDR2 is YYREEE in the germline V gene (reference sequence). CDR3 region: CASSFAATGAKNIQYF. CDR3 bases: TGTGCCAGCAGCTTCGCCGCGACAGGGGCCAAAAACATTCAGTACTTC.

The rearrangement joins TRBV7-8 to TRBJ2-3; D may be TRBD1 (5 bases). V shed 2 bases and J shed 1 base, with 7 bases lying between them. Germline V gives CDR1 SGHVS, CDR2 FQNEAQ. This CDR3 is 14 amino acids long. The CDR3 nucleotides read TGTGCCAGCAGCTTACTCAGGGGCACAGATACGCAGTATTTT. As protein: CASSLLRGTDTQYF.

V gene TRBV15 combines with J gene TRBJ2-1; 9 bases agree with TRBD1. There are 18 residues in the CDR3. Trimming removed 4 bases from V and 6 bases from J; junction bases left unmatched: 16. Germline CDR1 and CDR2: LNHNV and YYDKDF (reference sequence). The CDR3 DNA reads as TGTGCCACCAGCACCGACATGACCGGGACAGGGCCCAGCAATGAGCAGTTCTTC. Translated: CATSTDMTGTGPSNEQFF. The full variable domain, completed using reference TRBV15 and TRBJ2-1, is DAMVIQNPRYQVTQFGKPVTLSCSQTLNHNVMYWYQQKSSQAPKLLFHYYDKDFNNEADTPDNFQSRRPNTSFCFLDIRSPGLGDTAMYLCATSTDMTGTGPSNEQFFGPGTRLTVL.

Judged by abundance, this clone is medium-sized. This chain links TRBV2 with TRBJ2-1; 8 bases agree with TRBD1. V shed 4 bases and J 8 bases; nucleotides not matched to a gene: 4. This CDR3 is built from 13 residues. The germline CDR1 and CDR2 sequences are SNHLY and FYNNEI. The CDR3 nucleotides read TGTGCCAGCAGTGCAGACAGGGGCCATGAGCAGTTCTTC. Translating gives CASSADRGHEQFF.

This clone was detected once. The rearrangement uses TRBV28 and TRBJ2-7, with TRBD1 identical over 7 bases. With V trimmed by 6 bases and J by 6 bases, 5 bases remained unmatched. Germline V CDR1 and CDR2: MDHEN, SYDVKM. This CDR3 has 12 residues. The CDR3 loop reads CASRGTGVEQYF. The CDR3 region has the DNA TGTGCCAGCAGGGGTACAGGGGTCGAGCAGTACTTC.

V is TRBV11-2 and J is TRBJ2-2; either TRBD1 or TRBD2 may fit D (7 bases each). Germline V CDR1 and CDR2: SGHAT, FQNNGV. V dropped 5 bases and J dropped 4 bases, with 20 bases sitting between them. This CDR3 is built from 17 residues. CDR3 bases: TGTGCCAGCAGCCTGGGAGGGGGCTGGGGCACCACCGGGGAGCTGTTTTTT. Encoded protein: CASSLGGGWGTTGELFF.

This chain joins TRBV29-1 and TRBJ2-3; TRBD1 is a possible D gene (5 bases). CDR3 length: 13 residues. V was clipped by 4 bases and J by 0 bases, with 8 bases between them. Germline lookup yields CDR1 SQVTM and CDR2 ANQGSEA. CDR3 in DNA: TGCAGCGTTGGAGCAGGGAGCACAGATACGCAGTATTTT. As protein: CSVGAGSTDTQYF.

CDR3 bases: TGCGCCAGCAGCTTGGGGCCTCGGACTAGCGGGACGGGTGAGCAGTTCTTC. Its translation: CASSLGPRTSGTGEQFF. This rearrangement joins TRBV5-1 to TRBJ2-1; 12 nucleotides agree with TRBD2. The CDR3 consists of 17 residues. The J segment lost 9 bases and the V segment lost 0 bases, leaving 10 bases of the junction unmatched. In germline, CDR1 is SGHRS, CDR2 YFSETQ.

As DNA, the CDR3 is TGCGCCAGCAGCTTGGGTGGGACAGGGGGCAATGAGCAGTTCTTC. Its translation: CASSLGGTGGNEQFF. The rearrangement uses TRBV5-1 and TRBJ2-1; 11 bases are shared with TRBD1. V trimming: 0 bases; J trimming: 6 bases; junction bases outside the gene matches: 2. CDR1 and CDR2 (germline): SGHRS, YFSETQ. The CDR3 totals 15 residues.

J is TRBJ2-1 and V is TRBV18; TRBD2 matches 8 bases. Germline CDR1 and CDR2: KGHSH and LQKENI. The junction had 7 bases not matched to a gene; V was cut back by 3 bases and J by 9 bases. The CDR3 is 14 amino acids. As DNA, the CDR3 is TGTGCCAGCTCACCTGCTAGCGGGTCAGGTGAGCAGTTCTTC. It translates to CASSPASGSGEQFF.

The chain joins TRBV23-1 to TRBJ2-7, with D perhaps matching TRBD1 (5 bases). TRBV23-1 is classed as an ORF, of uncertain function. The V gene lost 1 base and the J gene lost 6 bases, with 10 bases spanning the gap. This CDR3 contains 13 residues. The CDR3 here is CASSQCPGFEQYF. In DNA form, the CDR3 reads TGCGCCAGCAGTCAATGCCCAGGGTTCGAGCAGTACTTC.

The chain links TRBV14 to TRBJ2-1, with D possibly matching TRBD2 (6 bases). From germline, CDR1 is SGHDN and CDR2 FVKESK. V was shortened by 4 bases and J by 4 bases, with 17 bases between the two germline ends. The CDR3 sequence is 16 residues long. CDR3 bases: TGTGCCAGCAGCCCTAAACCTAGCGTCTCGTACAATGAGCAGTTCTTC. Its protein product is CASSPKPSVSYNEQFF.

The chain couples TRBV27 to TRBJ2-7; TRBD1 might be the D (6 bases). The V and J ends lost 2 bases and 6 bases respectively, with 14 bases between them. This CDR3 has 14 amino acids. Germline V gene data show CDR1 as MNHEY and CDR2 as SMNVEV (reference sequence). In DNA, the CDR3 is TGTGCCAGCAGTTTAATTCCCCAAGGGGGCGAGCAGTACTTC. Its translation: CASSLIPQGGEQYF.

The chain links TRBV28 to TRBJ2-2; 7 bases align to TRBD1. Germline loops: CDR1 MDHEN, CDR2 SYDVKM. CDR3 length: 17 amino acids. Trimming removed 5 bases from V and 1 base from J; junction bases left unmatched: 10. The CDR3 DNA follows: TGTGCCAGCAGTCCACTACGACAGGGCCTGAACACCGGGGAGCTGTTTTTT. The encoded protein is CASSPLRQGLNTGELFF.

This clone was seen just once. The chain is built from TRBV5-1 and TRBJ2-2; 8 bases match TRBD2. Germline lookup yields CDR1 SGHRS and CDR2 YFSETQ. The junction had 10 bases not matched to a gene; V was cut back by 4 bases and J by 5 bases. The CDR3 contains 16 residues. In DNA form, the CDR3 reads TGCGCCAGCAGCCAGTCGGAAGCGGGAGATACCGGGGAGCTGTTTTTT. It yields the protein CASSQSEAGDTGELFF. The full variable domain, with the rest looked up from reference TRBV5-1 and TRBJ2-2, is KAGVTQTPRYLIKTRGQQVTLSCSPISGHRSVSWYQQTPGQGLQFLFEYFSETQRNKGNFPGRFSGRQFSNSRSEMNVSTLELGDSALYLCASSQSEAGDTGELFFGEGSRLTVL.

The CDR3 sequence: CASSQEERITGELFF. The CDR3, as DNA: TGCGCCAGCAGCCAAGAAGAGAGAATCACCGGGGAGCTGTTTTTT. The genes are TRBV4-1 and TRBJ2-2, with D hard to call. The V gene's germline CDR1 is MGHRA and CDR2 YSYEKL. The CDR3 is made up of 15 amino acids. Trimming removed 0 bases from V and 4 bases from J, with 9 bases in between.

The chain couples TRBV9 to TRBJ2-1; D unresolved. Trimming cost V 6 bases and J 0 bases, with 10 bases left between them. The CDR3 extends over 14 amino acids. Germline values: CDR1 SGDLS, CDR2 YYNGEE. CDR3 protein: CASTPDPSYNEQFF. The CDR3 coding sequence is TGTGCCAGCACCCCTGATCCCTCCTACAATGAGCAGTTCTTC.

The chain recombines TRBV6-6 with TRBJ2-7; 9 bases fit TRBD1. The CDR3 is 16 residues long. V gave up 5 bases and J gave up 1 base; unmatched junction bases: 9. CDR1 MNHNY and CDR2 SVGAGI come from the germline V gene (reference sequence). For the CDR3, the DNA is TGTGCCAGCAGTGCCGACTGGACAGGGGCGTCCTACGAGCAGTACTTC. This gives the protein CASSADWTGASYEQYF.

This sequence joins TRBV6-6 and TRBJ2-6; no clear D gene. Trimming took off 8 bases at V and 0 bases at J, with 2 bases between the two ends. The CDR3 is 12 residues long. Germline CDR1 MNHNY, CDR2 SVGAGI (reference sequence). The DNA of the CDR3 is TGTGCCAGCGGCTCTGGGGCCAACGTCCTGACTTTC. It specifies CASGSGANVLTF.